One sample yielded the 15 T cell receptor beta chains listed below, sequenced in a study of human T cells and chemical hapten exposure. A single record per CDR3 protein comes from TCRdb applying MiXCR to the RACE reads. The table includes fewer than 500,000 distinct CDR3 sequences, 4.8% detected once. Time point indicated: patch test 1, 2 weeks after DPC sensitization. Treatment in this sample: therapeutic diphenylcyclopropenone sensitization with weekly scalp DPC. This sample comprised whole blood, obtained in connection with sensitization to the hapten diphenylcyclopropenone (DPC). These receptors all stem from a woman aged 50 to 60 with alopecia areata. Some clones in this sample may be carry-over from other donors' samples.

In its sample, this clonotype was seen many times. The chain is built from TRBV5-1 and TRBJ2-4, with 10 nucleotides matching TRBD1. Germline V lookup: CDR1 SGHRS, CDR2 YFSETQ. The V segment lost 3 bases and the J segment 4 bases; nucleotides outside the gene matches: 7. The length of the CDR3 is 16 residues. CDR3 nucleotides: TGCGCCAGCAGCTCGACAGGGGGCGCCGCAAAAAACATTCAGTACTTC. This encodes CASSSTGGAAKNIQYF.

This clonotype was found a few times. The chain is built from TRBV20-1 and TRBJ1-4; 11 bases are shared with TRBD1. V shed 5 bases, J shed 8 bases, and the junction held 7 bases outside the gene matches. Looked up from germline, CDR1 is DFQATT and CDR2 is SNEGSKA (reference sequence). The CDR3 is 14 residues long. As DNA, the CDR3 is TGCAGTGCTGCCCGGACAGGGGGCAGAGAAAAACTGTTTTTT. Protein sequence: CSAARTGGREKLFF.

This clonotype was counted ten times or more. The rearrangement joins TRBV20-1 to TRBJ2-7; TRBD2 matches 7 bases. The CDR3 is made up of 14 amino acids. The germline gives CDR1 DFQATT, CDR2 SNEGSKA (reference sequence). The V segment lost 5 bases and the J segment 1 base; nucleotides outside the gene matches: 8. CDR3 sequence reads: CSAHSSGGSYEQYF. The CDR3 DNA is TGCAGTGCTCACTCTAGCGGCGGATCCTACGAGCAGTACTTC.

This clonotype was counted many times. The CDR3 DNA sequence: TGTGCTAGTGGCCGCGGCGGCACTGAAGCTTTCTTT. It yields the protein CASGRGGTEAFF. The J gene is TRBJ1-1, the V gene TRBV12-5; no reliable D call. Germline loops: CDR1 LGHNT, CDR2 FRNRAP. V lost 6 bases, J lost 4 bases, and 9 bases lay in between. This CDR3 has 12 amino acids.

The sample holds many counts of this clonotype. The chain uses TRBV20-1 and TRBJ1-1, with D maybe TRBD1 (6 bases). The CDR3 sequence is 14 residues long. Germline CDR1 and CDR2: DFQATT and SNEGSKA (reference sequence). V was shortened by 1 base and J by 11 bases, with 20 bases between the two germline ends. The CDR3 coding sequence is TGCAGTGCTAGAGCCACCTCACAGGGACCGGGGGCTTTCTTT. Its protein is CSARATSQGPGAFF.

This clonotype was observed at least ten times. This chain uses TRBV7-9 with TRBJ1-4; TRBD1 agrees at 9 bases. Per the germline V gene, CDR1 is SEHNR and CDR2 is FQNEAQ (reference sequence). The CDR3 totals 16 residues. Unmatched junction bases numbered 7, after V lost 5 bases and J lost 3 bases. The CDR3 sequence: CASSGTGGASNEKLFF. The CDR3 DNA sequence: TGTGCCAGCAGCGGAACAGGGGGCGCGTCTAATGAAAAACTGTTTTTT.

V gene TRBV11-3 combines with J gene TRBJ2-3, with D possibly being TRBD1 or TRBD2 (6 bases each). V gave up 5 bases and J gave up 3 bases, with 12 bases separating them. Germline V gives CDR1 SGHNT, CDR2 YENEEA. The CDR3 sequence is 14 residues long. DNA of the CDR3: TGTGCCAGCAGCGAGGGGGGCGGAACAGATACGCAGTATTTT. It specifies CASSEGGGTDTQYF.

There are many counts of this clonotype. The chain uses TRBV3-1 and TRBJ2-5; D is ambiguous. The CDR3 consists of 13 residues. The ends were cut back, 5 bases at V and 1 base at J, with 8 bases in the middle. Germline V gives CDR1 LGHDT, CDR2 YNNKEL (reference sequence). CDR3 loop: CASSTRSQETQYF. Written as DNA, the CDR3 is TGTGCCAGCAGCACCCGGTCCCAAGAGACCCAGTACTTC.

This clonotype showed up just a few times. V usage is TRBV7-2 and J usage is TRBJ2-1; TRBD2 agrees at 9 bases. The CDR3 consists of 16 residues. J gave up 1 base and V 5 bases, and 6 bases lay outside the gene matches. Germline CDR1 SGHTA, CDR2 FQGNSA. The CDR3 DNA reads TGTGCCAGCAGCACATATAGCGGGAGTTCCTACAATGAGCAGTTCTTC. Amino acids: CASSTYSGSSYNEQFF.

This clonotype was counted a few times. The chain uses TRBV18 and TRBJ1-2; D gene uncertain. The CDR3 is 14 amino acids. V was trimmed by 4 bases and J by 1 base, leaving 10 bases between them. Germline loops: CDR1 KGHSH, CDR2 LQKENI. As DNA, the CDR3 is TGTGCCAGCTCACTTCAGTCGATTAACTATGGCTACACCTTC. It translates to CASSLQSINYGYTF.

This clonotype was seen a handful of times. The genes are TRBV5-1 and TRBJ2-5, with no clear D. Germline V gene lookup returns CDR1 SGHRS and CDR2 YFSETQ. V was pared by 1 base and J by 3 bases, with 10 bases between. The CDR3 totals 14 residues. The CDR3 DNA reads TGCGCCAGCAGCTTGTCGAGGATGGAAGAGACCCAGTACTTC. This sequence encodes CASSLSRMEETQYF.

This clonotype showed up just a few times. The chain carries TRBV14 and TRBJ1-1; D not certain. CDR1 is SGHDN, CDR2 FVKESK, per germline. CDR3 length: 15 residues. The V end lost 0 bases, the J end lost 5 bases, and 13 bases lay between the germline ends. For the CDR3, the DNA is TGTGCCAGCAGCCAAGAGGCGGGGATACGGACTGAAGCTTTCTTT. It translates to CASSQEAGIRTEAFF.

The gene calls are TRBV12-5 and TRBJ2-1, with TRBD2 matching over 10 bases. This CDR3 has 18 residues. CDR1 is LGHNT and CDR2 is FRNRAP in the germline V gene. V shed 0 bases, J shed 5 bases, and the junction held 10 bases outside the gene matches. DNA of the CDR3: TGTGCTAGTGGTTTGGTACAAGGGCTAGCGGGGGCCCACAATGAGCAGTTCTTC. This codes for CASGLVQGLAGAHNEQFF.

This chain uses TRBV2 with TRBJ2-5; the D is unclear. In germline, CDR1 is SNHLY, CDR2 FYNNEI. CDR3 size: 14 residues. With 4 bases removed from V and 3 bases from J, the gap between germline ends came to 12 bases. CDR3: CASSAEGPKETQYF. The CDR3 region has the DNA TGTGCCAGCAGTGCAGAAGGCCCCAAAGAGACCCAGTACTTC.

This clonotype was seen many times. The rearrangement uses TRBV9 and TRBJ1-3; possible D gene TRBD1, 5 bases. Trimming left V 2 bases short and J 0 bases short, with 9 bases between. Germline assignment: CDR1 SGDLS and CDR2 YYNGEE. There are 15 residues in the CDR3. CDR3: CASSVEDISGNTIYF. CDR3 DNA: TGTGCCAGCAGCGTCGAGGACATCTCTGGAAACACCATATATTTT.